This TCR beta chain was identified in a study of T cells after yellow fever vaccination. In this sample, this clonotype turned up many times. CDR1 and CDR2 from the germline V gene are MDHEN and SYDVKM. V was pared by 3 bases and J by 0 bases, with 8 bases between. The CDR3 length is 14 residues. One entry per CDR3 protein, called by TCRdb with MiXCR from the 5' RACE reads. Of about 50,000 distinct CDR3 sequences listed, roughly 7.5% were seen once; the top ten hold 28%. Specimen: CD8+ T cells sorted from PBMCs, collected more than 14 days after the first yellow fever vaccination. This clonotype was obtained from a man between 18 and 29 years old who received the YFV17D yellow fever vaccine. The chain is built from TRBV28 and TRBJ1-2; D is unresolved. In DNA, the CDR3 is TGTGCCAGCAGTTTTGTATACACTAACTATGGCTACACCTTC. The encoded protein is CASSFVYTNYGYTF.